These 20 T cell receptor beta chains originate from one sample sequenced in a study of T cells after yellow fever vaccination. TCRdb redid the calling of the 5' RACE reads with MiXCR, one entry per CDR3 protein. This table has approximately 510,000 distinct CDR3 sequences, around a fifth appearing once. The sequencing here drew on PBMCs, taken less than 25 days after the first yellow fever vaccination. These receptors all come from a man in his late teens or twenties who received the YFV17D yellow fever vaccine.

The CDR3 protein is CSVVDRGRNSPGNTIYF. The CDR3 region has the DNA TGCAGCGTCGTTGACAGGGGGCGAAACTCCCCTGGAAACACCATATATTTT. The chain has TRBV29-1 and TRBJ1-3, with 10 bases fitting TRBD1. The CDR3 sequence is 17 residues long. V lost 6 bases to trimming and J lost 2 bases; unmatched junction nucleotides: 13. Germline V gene sequence: CDR1 SQVTM, CDR2 ANQGSEA.

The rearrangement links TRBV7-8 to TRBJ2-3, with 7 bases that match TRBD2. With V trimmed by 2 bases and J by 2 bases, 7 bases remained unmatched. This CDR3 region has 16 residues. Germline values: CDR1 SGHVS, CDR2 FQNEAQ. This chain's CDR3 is CASSLRSAGVTDTQYF. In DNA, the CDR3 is TGTGCCAGCAGCTTAAGGTCGGCGGGGGTCACAGATACGCAGTATTTT.

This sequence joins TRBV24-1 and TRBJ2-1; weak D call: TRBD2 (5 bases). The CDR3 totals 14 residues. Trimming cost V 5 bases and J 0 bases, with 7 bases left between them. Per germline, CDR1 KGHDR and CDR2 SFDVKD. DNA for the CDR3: TGTGCCACCAGTGGCCGGGGCTCCTACAATGAGCAGTTCTTC. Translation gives CATSGRGSYNEQFF.

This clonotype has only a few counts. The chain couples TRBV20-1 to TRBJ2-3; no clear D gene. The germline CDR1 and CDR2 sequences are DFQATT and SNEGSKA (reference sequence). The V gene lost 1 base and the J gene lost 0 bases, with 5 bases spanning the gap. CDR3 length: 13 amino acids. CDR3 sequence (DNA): TGCAGTGCTAGAGTTCCTAGCACAGATACGCAGTATTTT. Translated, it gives CSARVPSTDTQYF.

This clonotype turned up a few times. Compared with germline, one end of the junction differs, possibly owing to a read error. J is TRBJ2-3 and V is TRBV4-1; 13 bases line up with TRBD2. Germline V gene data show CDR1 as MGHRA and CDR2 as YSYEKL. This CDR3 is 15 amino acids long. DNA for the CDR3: TGCGCCAGCAGCCCGTCCGGGACTAGCGGGGAACGGGTGGATTTT. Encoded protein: CASSPSGTSGERVDF.

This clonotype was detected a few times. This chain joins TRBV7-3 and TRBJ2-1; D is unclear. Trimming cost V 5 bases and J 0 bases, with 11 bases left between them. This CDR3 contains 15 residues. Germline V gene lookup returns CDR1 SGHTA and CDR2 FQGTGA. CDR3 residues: CASSRADGSYNEQFF. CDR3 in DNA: TGTGCCAGCAGCCGGGCCGATGGCTCCTACAATGAGCAGTTCTTC. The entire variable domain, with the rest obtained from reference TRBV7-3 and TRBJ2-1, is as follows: GAGVSQTPSNKVTEKGKYVELRCDPISGHTALYWYRQSLGQGPEFLIYFQGTGAADDSGLPNDRFFAVRPEGSVSTLKIQRTERGDSAVYLCASSRADGSYNEQFFGPGTRLTVL.

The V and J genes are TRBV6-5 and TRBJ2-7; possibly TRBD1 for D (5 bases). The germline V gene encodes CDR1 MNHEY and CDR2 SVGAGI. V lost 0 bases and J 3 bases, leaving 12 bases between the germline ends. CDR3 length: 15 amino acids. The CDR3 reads CASSYSTLQGYEQYF. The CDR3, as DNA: TGTGCCAGCAGTTACTCCACCTTGCAGGGCTACGAGCAGTACTTC.

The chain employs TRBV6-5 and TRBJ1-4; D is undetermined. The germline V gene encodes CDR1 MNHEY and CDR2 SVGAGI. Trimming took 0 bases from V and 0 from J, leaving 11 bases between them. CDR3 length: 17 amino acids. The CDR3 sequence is CASSYSILAATNEKLFF. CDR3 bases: TGTGCCAGCAGTTACTCGATTCTTGCCGCAACTAATGAAAAACTGTTTTTT.

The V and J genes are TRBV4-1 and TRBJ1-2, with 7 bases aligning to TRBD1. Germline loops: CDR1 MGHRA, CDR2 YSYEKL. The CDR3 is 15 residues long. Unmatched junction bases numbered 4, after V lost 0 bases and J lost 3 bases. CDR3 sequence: CASSQDDREHYGYTF. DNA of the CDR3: TGCGCCAGCAGCCAAGATGACAGGGAGCACTATGGCTACACCTTC.

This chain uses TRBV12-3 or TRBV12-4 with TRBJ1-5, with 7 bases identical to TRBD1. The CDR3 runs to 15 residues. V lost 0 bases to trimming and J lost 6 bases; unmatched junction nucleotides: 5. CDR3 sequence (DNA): TGTGCCAGCAGTTTAGCCGGCAGGGGGTTTCAGCCCCAGCATTTT. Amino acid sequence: CASSLAGRGFQPQHF.

CDR3: CASSLGSFTTRWGGYTF. The DNA of the CDR3 is TGTGCCAGCAGCTTAGGGTCGTTCACAACGCGATGGGGAGGCTACACCTTC. The rearrangement joins TRBV11-2 to TRBJ1-2; D gene ambiguous. V was clipped by 1 base and J by 8 bases, with 23 bases between them. Germline V CDR1 and CDR2: SGHAT, FQNNGV. The CDR3 is 17 residues long.

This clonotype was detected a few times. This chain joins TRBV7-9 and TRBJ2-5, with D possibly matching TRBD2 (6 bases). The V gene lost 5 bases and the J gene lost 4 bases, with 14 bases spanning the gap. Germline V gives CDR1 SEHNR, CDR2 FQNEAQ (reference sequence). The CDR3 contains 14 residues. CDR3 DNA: TGTGCCAGCAGCCGGGGGTCAAGGTTAGAGACCCAGTACTTC. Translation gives CASSRGSRLETQYF.

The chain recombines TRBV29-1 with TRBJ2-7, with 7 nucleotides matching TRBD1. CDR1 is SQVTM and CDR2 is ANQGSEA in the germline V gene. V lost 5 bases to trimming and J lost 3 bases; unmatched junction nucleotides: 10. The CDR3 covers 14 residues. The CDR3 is CSVRGGRGFYEQYF. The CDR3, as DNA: TGCAGCGTTCGAGGGGGCAGGGGATTCTACGAGCAGTACTTC.

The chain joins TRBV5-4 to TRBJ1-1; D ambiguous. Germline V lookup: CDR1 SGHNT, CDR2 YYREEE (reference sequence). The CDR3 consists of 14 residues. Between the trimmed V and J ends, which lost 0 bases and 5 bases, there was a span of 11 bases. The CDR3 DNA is TGTGCCAGCAGCTTGGGTATGCTGGGGACTGAAGCTTTCTTT. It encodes CASSLGMLGTEAFF.

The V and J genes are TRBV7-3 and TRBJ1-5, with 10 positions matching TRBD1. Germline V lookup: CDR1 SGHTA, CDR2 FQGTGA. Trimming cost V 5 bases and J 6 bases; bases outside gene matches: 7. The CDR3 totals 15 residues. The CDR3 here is CASSPTGGAGQPQHF. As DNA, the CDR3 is TGTGCCAGCAGCCCGACAGGGGGCGCGGGTCAGCCCCAGCATTTT.

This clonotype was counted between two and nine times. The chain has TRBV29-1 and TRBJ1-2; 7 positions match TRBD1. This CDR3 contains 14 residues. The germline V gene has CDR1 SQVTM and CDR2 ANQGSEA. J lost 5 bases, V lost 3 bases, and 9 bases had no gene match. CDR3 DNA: TGCAGCGTTGACGTGACAGGGCTCAAGTATGGCTACACCTTC. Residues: CSVDVTGLKYGYTF.

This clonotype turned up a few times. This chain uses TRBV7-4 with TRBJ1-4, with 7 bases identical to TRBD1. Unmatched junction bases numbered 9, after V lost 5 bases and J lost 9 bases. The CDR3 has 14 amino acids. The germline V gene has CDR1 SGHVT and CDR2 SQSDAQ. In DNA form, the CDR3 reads TGTGCCAGCAGCACCAGAGACAGGGAACAAAAACTGTTTTTT. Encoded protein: CASSTRDREQKLFF.

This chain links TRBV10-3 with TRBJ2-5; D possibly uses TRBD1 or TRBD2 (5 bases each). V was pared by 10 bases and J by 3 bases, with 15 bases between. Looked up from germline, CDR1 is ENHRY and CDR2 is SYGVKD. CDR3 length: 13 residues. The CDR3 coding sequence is TGTGCCACCCATCAGGGAGAGAAAGAGACCCAGTACTTC. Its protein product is CATHQGEKETQYF.

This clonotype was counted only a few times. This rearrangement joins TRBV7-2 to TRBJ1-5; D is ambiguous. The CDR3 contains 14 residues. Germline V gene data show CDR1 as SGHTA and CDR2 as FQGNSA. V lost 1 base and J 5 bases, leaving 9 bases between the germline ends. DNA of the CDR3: TGTGCCAGCAGCTTAGGACATGGGTATCAGCCCCAGCATTTT. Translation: CASSLGHGYQPQHF.

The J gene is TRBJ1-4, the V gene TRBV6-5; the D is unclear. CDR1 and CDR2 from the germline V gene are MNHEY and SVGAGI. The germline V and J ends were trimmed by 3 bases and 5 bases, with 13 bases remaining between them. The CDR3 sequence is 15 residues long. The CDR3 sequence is CASSYGSSQNEKLFF. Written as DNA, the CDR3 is TGTGCCAGCAGTTATGGTAGCAGCCAGAATGAAAAACTGTTTTTT.